This T cell receptor beta chain was retrieved from a study of radiotherapy plus CTLA-4 blockade in lung cancer. Background on the study: Objective responses arose in approximately 19% of patients, and 25% to 35% experienced disease control.

Using immunoSEQ multiplex PCR, the repertoire was profiled, and TCRdb retains in-frame clones only, with some absent. The sample contains roughly 50,000 clones, approximately 90% of which appear only once. Germline loops: CDR1 SGDLS, CDR2 YYNGEE. The V gene end was trimmed by 0 bases and the J gene end by 6 bases; junction bases not matched to a gene: 5. The CDR3 runs 15 residues. This clone has only a few counts. This sequence originates from a human donor with non-small cell lung cancer whose response to radiotherapy plus ipilimumab could not be evaluated. The sequences come from peripheral blood, collected from a patient treated with radiotherapy plus ipilimumab. J is TRBJ1-2 and V is TRBV9; 10 bases are shared with TRBD1. CDR3 bases: TGTGCCAGCAGCGTAGGCCGGGACAGGGGCCATGGCTACACCTTC. It codes for CASSVGRDRGHGYTF. The whole variable domain, remainder taken from reference TRBV9 and TRBJ1-2, is DSGVTQTPKHLITATGQRVTLRCSPRSGDLSVYWYQQSLDQGLQFLIQYYNGEERAKGNILERFSAQQFPDLHSELNLSSLELGDSALYFCASSVGRDRGHGYTFGSGTRLTVV.